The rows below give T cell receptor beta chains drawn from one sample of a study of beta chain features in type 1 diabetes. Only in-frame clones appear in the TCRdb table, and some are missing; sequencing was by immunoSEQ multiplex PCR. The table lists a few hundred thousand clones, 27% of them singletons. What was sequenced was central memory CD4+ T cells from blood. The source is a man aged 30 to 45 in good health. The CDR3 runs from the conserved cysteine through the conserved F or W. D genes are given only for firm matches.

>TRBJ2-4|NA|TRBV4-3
CASSLETGTKNIQYF
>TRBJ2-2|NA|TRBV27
CASSRSRNTGELFF
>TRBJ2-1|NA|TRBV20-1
CSASLANEQFF
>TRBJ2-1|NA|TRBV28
CASTWGSYNEQFF
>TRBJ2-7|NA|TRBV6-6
CASSYGQLNYEQYF
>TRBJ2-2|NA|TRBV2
CASSEDARGTGELFF
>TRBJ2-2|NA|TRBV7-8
CASSWSAGNTGELFF
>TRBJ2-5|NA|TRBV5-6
CASIRMAGSETQYF
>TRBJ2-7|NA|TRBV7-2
CASSFGRQHIYEQYF
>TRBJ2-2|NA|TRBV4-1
CASSQGLSRAGELFF
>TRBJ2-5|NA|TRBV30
CAWSGVSQETQYF
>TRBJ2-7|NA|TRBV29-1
CSGKQGSSYEQYF
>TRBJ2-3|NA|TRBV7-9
CASSFSSVDTQYF
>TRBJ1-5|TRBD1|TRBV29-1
CSVVTGGYNQPQHF
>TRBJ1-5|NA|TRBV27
CASSFKENQPQHF
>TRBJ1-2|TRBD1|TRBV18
CASSPTGEYGYTF
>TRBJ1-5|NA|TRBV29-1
CSVSRGQNQPQHF